The next 29 T cell receptor beta chains were all read from a single sample in a study of shared clonotypes between healthy human individuals. Sequencing was performed with immunoSEQ multiplex PCR; in TCRdb, only in-frame clones are kept and a portion is missing. The sample shows 2 million to 2.5 million clones, about 95% of them seen only once. Sequenced input: naive CD4+ T cells sorted from blood. Noted subset: CD45RA+ positively selected. The receptors originated from a man between 18 and 35 years old in good health.

The chain combines TRBV6-6 with TRBJ1-1; D unresolved. The length of the CDR3 is 10 residues. The V end lost 6 bases, the J end lost 1 base, and 0 bases lay between the germline ends. Germline lookup yields CDR1 MNHNY and CDR2 SVGAGI (reference sequence). The CDR3 sequence: CASRNTEAFF. The CDR3 DNA sequence: TGTGCCAGCAGGAACACTGAAGCTTTCTTT.

The chain employs TRBV18 and TRBJ1-1; 9 bases match TRBD1. The CDR3 is 16 residues long. V shed 6 bases and J 1 base; nucleotides not matched to a gene: 9. Germline lookup yields CDR1 KGHSH and CDR2 LQKENI. The CDR3 loop reads CASSRGTGNGNTEAFF. For the CDR3, the DNA is TGTGCCAGCTCTCGAGGGACAGGGAATGGGAACACTGAAGCTTTCTTT. The variable domain in full, completed from reference TRBV18 and TRBJ1-1, reads NAGVMQNPRHLVRRRGQEARLRCSPMKGHSHVYWYRQLPEEGLKFMVYLQKENIIDESGMPKERFSAEFPKEGPSILRIQQVVRGDSAAYFCASSRGTGNGNTEAFFGQGTRLTVV.

Comments on this clone: Other nucleotide sequences from this sample produce the same CDR3. The chain recombines TRBV7-9 with TRBJ1-1; D unclear. V shed 3 bases and J shed 1 base, with 0 bases lying between them. The V gene's germline CDR1 is SEHNR and CDR2 FQNEAQ (reference sequence). CDR3 length equals 11 residues. CDR3 in amino acids: CASSLNTEAFF. CDR3 DNA: TGTGCCAGCAGCTTGAACACTGAAGCTTTCTTT.

This clone showed up just once. The V call is TRBV5-1, the J call TRBJ2-1, with TRBD2 matching over 10 bases. Germline assignment: CDR1 SGHRS and CDR2 YFSETQ. The CDR3 sequence is 16 residues long. J was trimmed by 4 bases and V by 1 base; bases with no gene match: 5. CDR3 residues: CASSLRTSGAYNEQFF. The CDR3 coding sequence is TGCGCCAGCAGCTTGCGAACTAGCGGGGCGTACAATGAGCAGTTCTTC.

This rearrangement joins TRBV28 to TRBJ2-1; TRBD1 agrees at 7 bases. Per the germline V gene, CDR1 is MDHEN and CDR2 is SYDVKM. After removal of 2 bases from V and 8 bases from J, the junction contained 9 bases not matched to a gene. The CDR3 has 15 residues. The CDR3 DNA is TGTGCCAGCAGTTTAAAGGGGGCTCGTATCGATGAGCAGTTCTTC. Encoded protein: CASSLKGARIDEQFF. Supplemented by reference TRBV28 and TRBJ2-1, the full variable domain reads DVKVTQSSRYLVKRTGEKVFLECVQDMDHENMFWYRQDPGLGLRLIYFSYDVKMKEKGDIPEGYSVSREKKERFSLILESASTNQTSMYLCASSLKGARIDEQFFGPGTRLTVL.

This chain joins TRBV28 and TRBJ1-4, with unresolved D. The CDR3 covers 15 residues. Germline V gives CDR1 MDHEN, CDR2 SYDVKM. Trimming stripped 6 bases from V and 0 bases from J, with 11 bases between. CDR3 coding DNA: TGTGCCAGCAGGACCCTAGAGACAACTAATGAAAAACTGTTTTTT. It specifies CASRTLETTNEKLFF.

CDR3 amino acids: CASSLSRGNIQYF. CDR3 in DNA: TGCGCCAGCAGCTTGTCTAGGGGGAACATTCAGTACTTC. The chain employs TRBV5-1 and TRBJ2-4, with D tentatively TRBD1 (6 bases). V was cut by 1 base and J by 7 bases, with 9 bases left in between. The CDR3 extends over 13 amino acids. Germline V gene lookup returns CDR1 SGHRS and CDR2 YFSETQ.

This clone was detected once. The chain is built from TRBV5-1 and TRBJ1-5; 7 bases align to TRBD1. V shed 2 bases, J shed 3 bases, and the junction held 8 bases outside the gene matches. Per germline, CDR1 SGHRS and CDR2 YFSETQ. This CDR3 is built from 16 residues. The CDR3 is CASSLGDSLNNQPQHF. CDR3 coding DNA: TGCGCCAGCAGCTTAGGGGACAGCCTTAACAATCAGCCCCAGCATTTT.

The genes are TRBV5-1 and TRBJ2-7; 8 bases agree with TRBD1. V shed 1 base, J shed 0 bases, and the junction held 6 bases outside the gene matches. CDR1 and CDR2 from the germline V gene are SGHRS and YFSETQ. CDR3 length: 16 amino acids. The DNA of the CDR3 is TGCGCCAGCAGCTTGCAACCGGGACAGGTCTCCTACGAGCAGTACTTC. Its translation: CASSLQPGQVSYEQYF.

This clone appeared a single time. The J gene is TRBJ2-7, the V gene TRBV18; D remains ambiguous. The CDR3 loop spans 14 amino acids. The V end was cut by 5 bases, the J end by 3 bases, with 14 bases between. The germline CDR1 and CDR2 sequences are KGHSH and LQKENI. CDR3: CASSEPPGRYEQYF. The DNA for the CDR3 is TGTGCCAGCTCAGAGCCTCCGGGCCGCTACGAGCAGTACTTC.

The chain combines TRBV6-6 with TRBJ1-1; 11 nucleotides line up with TRBD1. CDR1 and CDR2 from the germline V gene are MNHNY and SVGAGI (reference sequence). The V segment lost 6 bases and the J segment 5 bases; nucleotides outside the gene matches: 5. This CDR3 has 14 amino acids. The CDR3 sequence is CASRDGDRGTEAFF. The CDR3 region has the DNA TGTGCCAGCAGGGATGGGGACAGGGGGACTGAAGCTTTCTTT.

The chain recombines TRBV5-6 with TRBJ1-5, with D hard to call. There are 17 residues in the CDR3. Trimming removed 4 bases from V and 2 bases from J, with 19 bases in between. Germline V gene sequence: CDR1 SGHDT, CDR2 YYEEEE. The CDR3 protein is CASSTWTRGGGNQPQHF. The CDR3, as DNA: TGTGCCAGCAGCACATGGACCCGGGGAGGCGGCAATCAGCCCCAGCATTTT.

The chain is built from TRBV5-6 and TRBJ2-5; TRBD2 matches 13 bases. Trimming took 0 bases from V and 5 from J; bases not matched to a gene: 4. In germline, CDR1 is SGHDT, CDR2 YYEEEE. The CDR3 length is 16 residues. DNA for the CDR3: TGTGCCAGCAGCTTGGTCTCGACTAGCGGGAGGGAGACCCAGTACTTC. Its protein product is CASSLVSTSGRETQYF.

The rearrangement links TRBV10-1 to TRBJ1-2; D remains unclear. The CDR3 loop spans 13 amino acids. Germline-derived CDR1 and CDR2 are WNHNN and SYGVQD (reference sequence). Trimming left V 4 bases short and J 8 bases short, with 14 bases between. The CDR3 DNA reads TGCGCCAGCAGTGCGGCAACCACGACGGGCTACACCTTC. It specifies CASSAATTTGYTF.

This chain uses TRBV19 with TRBJ2-5; 10 nucleotides line up with TRBD1. The germline CDR1 and CDR2 sequences are LNHDA and SQIVND (reference sequence). The V segment lost 5 bases and the J segment 5 bases; nucleotides outside the gene matches: 11. This CDR3 comprises 16 residues. CDR3 sequence reads: CASSALTGGDGETQYF. For the CDR3, the DNA is TGTGCCAGTAGTGCCCTGACAGGGGGCGATGGGGAGACCCAGTACTTC. Combining the CDR3 with reference TRBV19 and TRBJ2-5 gives the whole variable domain DGGITQSPKYLFRKEGQNVTLSCEQNLNHDAMYWYRQDPGQGLRLIYYSQIVNDFQKGDIAEGYSVSREKKESFPLTVTSAQKNPTAFYLCASSALTGGDGETQYFGPGTRLLVL.

The rearrangement links TRBV6-1 to TRBJ2-1, with D possibly TRBD1 on 5 matching bases. Germline V gene lookup returns CDR1 MNHNS and CDR2 SASEGT. The CDR3 loop spans 19 amino acids. Trimming left V 0 bases short and J 0 bases short, with 18 bases between. CDR3 DNA: TGTGCCAGCAGTGAAGCGCTTTTCTGGGGCACCAGCTCCTACAATGAGCAGTTCTTC. Encoded protein: CASSEALFWGTSSYNEQFF.

The rearrangement links TRBV30 to TRBJ2-1, with D tentatively TRBD2 (6 bases). Trimming pared 3 bases from V and 6 bases from J, leaving 15 bases between. Germline loops: CDR1 GTSNPN, CDR2 SVGIG (reference sequence). CDR3 length: 14 residues. The CDR3 nucleotides read TGTGCCTGGAGCCCCCGGGCGGGACCCAATGAGCAGTTCTTC. It specifies CAWSPRAGPNEQFF.

V usage is TRBV15 and J usage is TRBJ1-4; no clear D. V was clipped by 4 bases and J by 3 bases, with 18 bases between them. CDR1 is LNHNV and CDR2 is YYDKDF in the germline V gene (reference sequence). This CDR3 has 17 residues. The CDR3 DNA reads as TGTGCCACCAGCACAGCCCTCCAGGTTGAGGCTAATGAAAAACTGTTTTTT. Encoded protein: CATSTALQVEANEKLFF.

This clone has a single count. V and J are TRBV7-2 and TRBJ2-1; TRBD2 matches at 12 bases. The CDR3 is 19 residues long. CDR1 SGHTA and CDR2 FQGNSA come from the germline V gene. The V segment lost 0 bases and the J segment 7 bases; nucleotides outside the gene matches: 13. For the CDR3, the DNA is TGTGCCAGCAGCTTAGCGCTGAGACTAGCGGGAGCCAGGGGGAATGAGCAGTTCTTC. Its protein product is CASSLALRLAGARGNEQFF.

V gene TRBV27 combines with J gene TRBJ1-6, with 7 bases lining up with TRBD1. This CDR3 comprises 17 residues. In germline, CDR1 is MNHEY, CDR2 SMNVEV (reference sequence). J was trimmed by 5 bases and V by 3 bases; bases with no gene match: 10. The CDR3 spells CASSFGNPRGHNSPLHF. The DNA of the CDR3 is TGTGCCAGCAGTTTTGGGAATCCAAGGGGGCATAATTCACCCCTCCACTTT.

This chain joins TRBV5-4 and TRBJ1-5; perhaps TRBD1 as D (6 bases). The CDR3 sequence is 14 residues long. Germline values: CDR1 SGHNT, CDR2 YYREEE (reference sequence). The germline V and J ends were trimmed by 1 base and 6 bases, with 11 bases remaining between them. For the CDR3, the DNA is TGTGCCAGCAGCTTGTTGGGGGCGGGTCAGCCCCAGCATTTT. Protein: CASSLLGAGQPQHF.

V gene TRBV6-1 combines with J gene TRBJ2-1, with 7 bases lining up with TRBD1. Germline lookup yields CDR1 MNHNS and CDR2 SASEGT. The CDR3 has 13 residues. V lost 6 bases, J lost 1 base, and 0 bases stayed unmatched. This CDR3 is CASRDRSYNEQFF. The CDR3 DNA reads TGTGCCAGCAGGGACAGGTCCTACAATGAGCAGTTCTTC.

The chain has TRBV30 and TRBJ2-3; 8 bases are a match to TRBD1. Germline CDR1 reads GTSNPN; CDR2 reads SVGIG (reference sequence). This CDR3 has 14 residues. V trimming: 4 bases; J trimming: 0 bases; junction bases outside the gene matches: 3. The CDR3: CAWTGGISTDTQYF. CDR3 DNA sequence: TGTGCCTGGACAGGGGGCATTAGCACAGATACGCAGTATTTT.

This CDR3 is CASSEARMTFFYGYTF. CDR3 DNA sequence: TGTGCCAGCAGTGAAGCGCGCATGACCTTTTTTTATGGCTACACCTTC. The chain has TRBV6-1 and TRBJ1-2; D is unclear. The CDR3 sequence is 16 residues long. Trimming removed 0 bases from V and 5 bases from J, with 16 bases in between. Germline V gives CDR1 MNHNS, CDR2 SASEGT.

V usage is TRBV5-1 and J usage is TRBJ2-3; 12 bases map to TRBD2. With V trimmed by 4 bases and J by 0 bases, 3 bases remained unmatched. This CDR3 is built from 16 residues. Germline V gene sequence: CDR1 SGHRS, CDR2 YFSETQ. The CDR3 nucleotides read TGCGCCAGCAGCCAAGGACTAGCGGGAAGCACAGATACGCAGTATTTT. Its translation: CASSQGLAGSTDTQYF.

The chain uses TRBV10-1 and TRBJ2-7; 12 nucleotides match TRBD2. Trimming at V came to 8 bases and at J to 2 bases, leaving 13 bases not matched to a gene. The CDR3 is 17 amino acids. Germline V gene sequence: CDR1 WNHNN, CDR2 SYGVQD (reference sequence). In DNA, the CDR3 is TGCGCCAGCTGTGCCGGGCTAGCGGGAGGGATACCCTACGAGCAGTACTTC. This encodes CASCAGLAGGIPYEQYF.

The rearrangement links TRBV6-1 to TRBJ1-5; D call uncertain. V gave up 0 bases and J gave up 4 bases, with 4 bases separating them. The germline gives CDR1 MNHNS, CDR2 SASEGT. The CDR3 has 13 residues. The CDR3: CASSEAQNQPQHF. As DNA, the CDR3 is TGTGCCAGCAGTGAAGCACAGAATCAGCCCCAGCATTTT.

The genes are TRBV4-2 and TRBJ1-5; 9 bases are a match to TRBD1. CDR1 is LGHNA and CDR2 is YNFKEQ in the germline V gene. After removal of 2 bases from V and 3 bases from J, the junction contained 8 bases not matched to a gene. This CDR3 spans 17 amino acids. The DNA for the CDR3 is TGTGCCAGCAGCCAATCTTCCGGGACAGGGAACAATCAGCCCCAGCATTTT. This encodes CASSQSSGTGNNQPQHF.

This clone was found a few times. This rearrangement joins TRBV6-8 to TRBJ2-7, with D perhaps matching TRBD2 (5 bases). Germline V gene sequence: CDR1 MNHGY, CDR2 SAAAGT. The germline V and J ends were trimmed by 4 bases and 2 bases, with 18 bases remaining between them. The CDR3 length is 16 residues. The CDR3 DNA is TGTGCCAGCAGTTCCACCCGACGGACTTCTACCTACGAGCAGTACTTC. Translated, it gives CASSSTRRTSTYEQYF.